Shown below are 5 T cell receptor beta chains from a single sample sequenced in a study of shared clonotypes between healthy human individuals. The assay was immunoSEQ multiplex PCR, and TCRdb's table has in-frame clones only and misses some. This sample has a few million clones, with almost 96% found just once. Sequenced: naive CD4+ T cells sorted from blood. As to subset: CD45RA+ positively selected. The receptor source for this set is a man aged 18 to 30 in good health.

As DNA, the CDR3 is TGTGCCAGCAGTTTTGGGCAGCTGAAAAACTATGGCTACACCTTC. Protein: CASSFGQLKNYGYTF. The gene calls are TRBV28 and TRBJ1-2, with unresolved D. The CDR3 sequence is 15 residues long. Germline V lookup: CDR1 MDHEN, CDR2 SYDVKM. Trimming took off 3 bases at V and 2 bases at J, with 13 bases between the two ends.

The chain uses TRBV7-2 and TRBJ2-3; D gene ambiguous. CDR1 is SGHTA, CDR2 FQGNSA, per germline. The CDR3 length is 15 residues. Trimming took 3 bases from V and 2 from J, leaving 12 bases between them. CDR3 in DNA: TGTGCCAGCAGCTTGGCGGCGTTAATCACAGATACGCAGTATTTT. This gives the protein CASSLAALITDTQYF.

As concerns this clone: In the same sample, other DNA sequences code for this CDR3. The V call is TRBV5-1, the J call TRBJ2-5, with 7 bases aligning to TRBD2. The CDR3 is 13 amino acids. V dropped 4 bases and J dropped 1; count of bases not matched to a gene: 1. Germline V gene data show CDR1 as SGHRS and CDR2 as YFSETQ. The CDR3, as DNA: TGCGCCAGCAGCGGCGGGAGCCAAGAGACCCAGTACTTC. Amino acid sequence: CASSGGSQETQYF.

The chain combines TRBV7-9 with TRBJ2-1; a possible D gene is TRBD1 (5 bases). The length of the CDR3 is 15 residues. Germline V gene data show CDR1 as SEHNR and CDR2 as FQNEAQ (reference sequence). V lost 1 base to trimming and J lost 0 bases, with 7 bases between them. CDR3 region: CASSLGGFSYNEQFF. The CDR3 DNA sequence: TGTGCCAGCAGCTTAGGGGGCTTCTCCTACAATGAGCAGTTCTTC.

In its sample, this clone was seen once. The chain couples TRBV6-1 to TRBJ1-6, with 7 bases lining up with TRBD1. This CDR3 has 16 residues. Germline CDR1 and CDR2: MNHNS and SASEGT. J gave up 7 bases and V 2 bases, and 8 bases lay outside the gene matches. CDR3 coding DNA: TGTGCCAGCAGTGAAAAAACGGGACAGAGCAATTCACCCCTCCACTTT. As protein: CASSEKTGQSNSPLHF.